One sample yielded the 26 T cell receptor beta chains listed below, sequenced in a study of blood T cell repertoires in COVID-19. Sequencing was performed with immunoSEQ multiplex PCR; in TCRdb, only in-frame clones are kept and a portion is missing. There are around 380,000 clones in the sample; roughly four fifths occur only once, and about 1.2% lies in the top ten. The sample was peripheral blood. The source of these receptors is a human donor with acute or convalescent COVID-19. The donor label of this sample is uncertain.

The chain joins TRBV5-5 to TRBJ2-1; 7 positions agree with TRBD2. The CDR3 has 15 residues. V dropped 2 bases and J dropped 3; count of bases not matched to a gene: 5. The germline V gene has CDR1 SGHKS and CDR2 YYEKEE (reference sequence). CDR3 nucleotide sequence: TGTGCCAGCAGCTTAGCGGGAATGGGCTACAATGAGCAGTTCTTC. Translating it yields CASSLAGMGYNEQFF.

The chain has TRBV18 and TRBJ1-4; D ambiguous. V was clipped by 6 bases and J by 8 bases, with 16 bases between them. The CDR3 is made up of 14 amino acids. Germline V gives CDR1 KGHSH, CDR2 LQKENI. CDR3 in amino acids: CASSPSEVREKLFF. Here the CDR3 DNA reads TGTGCCAGCTCCCCCTCCGAAGTTCGGGAAAAACTGTTTTTT.

The V call is TRBV11-2, the J call TRBJ1-3; weak D call: TRBD1 (6 bases). V lost 5 bases, J lost 4 bases, and 18 bases lay in between. The CDR3 runs 16 residues. Germline V gene sequence: CDR1 SGHAT, CDR2 FQNNGV. The DNA for the CDR3 is TGTGCCAGCAGCGCCCAGACACAGGGTGCCGGAAACACCATATATTTT. The encoded protein is CASSAQTQGAGNTIYF. The complete variable domain, with remaining parts taken from reference TRBV11-2 and TRBJ1-3, reads EAGVAQSPRYKIIEKRQSVAFWCNPISGHATLYWYQQILGQGPKLLIQFQNNGVVDDSQLPKDRFSAERLKGVDSTLKIQPAKLEDSAVYLCASSAQTQGAGNTIYFGEGSWLTVV.

This clone was found once. V is TRBV28 and J is TRBJ2-1, with 12 bases that match TRBD2. CDR3 size: 11 residues. CDR1 MDHEN and CDR2 SYDVKM come from the germline V gene. Losses at the gene ends were 6 bases for V and 14 bases for J; bases not matched to a gene: 2. Written as DNA, the CDR3 is TGTGCCAGCAGGACTAGCGGGAGTGAGTTCTTC. It is translated as CASRTSGSEFF.

The chain uses TRBV5-1 and TRBJ1-2; D is ambiguous. The CDR3 length is 14 residues. V was cut by 4 bases and J by 8 bases, with 18 bases left in between. Germline V gene lookup returns CDR1 SGHRS and CDR2 YFSETQ. CDR3 bases: TGCGCCAGCAGCGGCCTTCAAGAACAATTCGGCTACACCTTC. It translates to CASSGLQEQFGYTF.

CDR3 nucleotide sequence: TGCAGCGTTGGGAGACGGACAGGCGGCGAGAACACTGAAGCTTTCTTT. Encoded protein: CSVGRRTGGENTEAFF. The genes are TRBV29-1 and TRBJ1-1, with 7 bases aligning to TRBD1. In germline, CDR1 is SQVTM, CDR2 ANQGSEA. The V gene end was trimmed by 4 bases and the J gene end by 1 base; junction bases not matched to a gene: 12. The CDR3 has 16 residues.

This sequence joins TRBV6-5 and TRBJ2-3, with 8 bases identical to TRBD2. The CDR3 spans 16 residues. Germline V gene data show CDR1 as MNHEY and CDR2 as SVGAGI. The J segment lost 2 bases and the V segment lost 2 bases, leaving 6 bases of the junction unmatched. CDR3 amino acids: CASSYARGGATDTQYF. The CDR3 coding sequence is TGTGCCAGCAGTTACGCCCGGGGGGGTGCCACAGATACGCAGTATTTT.

This chain joins TRBV5-1 and TRBJ2-7, with unresolved D. Germline CDR1 and CDR2: SGHRS and YFSETQ. This CDR3 is built from 13 residues. Trimming removed 1 base at V and 3 bases at J, with 8 bases between. CDR3 bases: TGCGCCAGCAGCTTGTCCCCGTACTACGAGCAGTACTTC. It is translated as CASSLSPYYEQYF.

The rearrangement joins TRBV7-2 to TRBJ2-1; the match to TRBD2 covers 7 bases. In germline, CDR1 is SGHTA, CDR2 FQGNSA. There are 17 residues in the CDR3. With 4 bases clipped from V and 0 bases from J, the junction kept 9 bases outside the gene matches. The CDR3 protein is CASSYTSASSSYNEQFF. CDR3 sequence (DNA): TGTGCCAGCAGCTACACTAGCGCATCGAGCTCCTACAATGAGCAGTTCTTC. Full variable domain (rest looked up from reference TRBV7-2 and TRBJ2-1): GAGVSQSPSNKVTEKGKDVELRCDPISGHTALYWYRQSLGQGLEFLIYFQGNSAPDKSGLPSDRFSAERTGGSVSTLTIQRTQQEDSAVYLCASSYTSASSSYNEQFFGPGTRLTVL.

CDR3 nucleotide sequence: TGTGCCATCAGTGGGACTAGCGGGGGGGGAAGAGCCACAGATACGCAGTATTTT. Translated, it gives CAISGTSGGGRATDTQYF. The chain joins TRBV10-3 to TRBJ2-3; TRBD2 agrees at 15 bases. The germline V gene has CDR1 ENHRY and CDR2 SYGVKD. The CDR3 sequence is 18 residues long. V lost 4 bases to trimming and J lost 2 bases; unmatched junction nucleotides: 7.

CDR3 amino acids: CASSSSRGRTEAFF. The DNA of the CDR3 is TGCGCCAGCAGCTCCTCCAGGGGACGCACTGAAGCTTTCTTT. This chain joins TRBV5-1 and TRBJ1-1; TRBD1 is a possible D gene (6 bases). Trimming took off 3 bases at V and 4 bases at J, with 13 bases between the two ends. Per germline, CDR1 SGHRS and CDR2 YFSETQ. This CDR3 has 14 residues.

The chain carries TRBV5-1 and TRBJ2-7; TRBD2 matches at 7 bases. Per the germline V gene, CDR1 is SGHRS and CDR2 is YFSETQ. The junction had 8 bases not matched to a gene; V was cut back by 0 bases and J by 2 bases. CDR3 length: 16 amino acids. This CDR3 reads CASSLGNTGGTYEQYF. CDR3 sequence (DNA): TGCGCCAGCAGCTTGGGGAACACGGGGGGTACCTACGAGCAGTACTTC.

CDR3 sequence reads: CASSAQLAPPTTNEQFF. DNA for the CDR3: TGTGCCAGCAGCGCCCAACTAGCGCCCCCAACTACGAATGAGCAGTTCTTC. The V gene is TRBV9, the J gene TRBJ2-1, with 7 positions matching TRBD2. V lost 3 bases, J lost 7 bases, and 16 bases stayed unmatched. The CDR3 covers 17 residues. Germline CDR1 is SGDLS and CDR2 is YYNGEE.

The chain uses TRBV4-1 and TRBJ2-5; 11 positions match TRBD1. The CDR3 has 17 amino acids. CDR1 is MGHRA, CDR2 YSYEKL, per germline. J gave up 5 bases and V 4 bases, and 12 bases lay outside the gene matches. CDR3 sequence: CASSLYPGTGGQETQYF. CDR3 bases: TGCGCCAGCAGCCTATATCCCGGGACAGGGGGTCAGGAGACCCAGTACTTC.

This chain uses TRBV28 with TRBJ2-5, with unresolved D. The germline CDR1 and CDR2 sequences are MDHEN and SYDVKM. The CDR3 totals 12 residues. The V end was cut by 2 bases, the J end by 4 bases, with 5 bases between. The CDR3 is CASSLAAETQYF. The CDR3 region has the DNA TGTGCCAGCAGTTTAGCGGCAGAGACCCAGTACTTC.

This chain joins TRBV18 and TRBJ1-5; 7 nucleotides match TRBD1. CDR3 length: 15 residues. Losses at the gene ends were 6 bases for V and 4 bases for J; bases not matched to a gene: 9. Germline loops: CDR1 KGHSH, CDR2 LQKENI. For the CDR3, the DNA is TGTGCCAGCTCCAACCAGGGACAGACTAATCAGCCCCAGCATTTT. Translation: CASSNQGQTNQPQHF.

This clone was found a few times. The V gene is TRBV2, the J gene TRBJ2-1, with TRBD1 as a possible D gene (5 bases). Germline V gene data show CDR1 as SNHLY and CDR2 as FYNNEI. Trimming shortened V by 7 bases and J by 14 bases, and 18 bases separated the two germline ends. The length of the CDR3 is 12 residues. CDR3 bases: TGTGCCAGCACCTTTCAAAGGGGTTTCGAGTTCTTC. Its protein is CASTFQRGFEFF.

This clone was seen only once. The rearrangement uses TRBV10-3 and TRBJ2-7; 9 bases line up with TRBD2. The CDR3 has 17 amino acids. Losses at the gene ends were 0 bases for V and 6 bases for J; bases not matched to a gene: 12. Germline V gives CDR1 ENHRY, CDR2 SYGVKD. The CDR3 loop is CAISESSRRLAGSEQYF. CDR3 nucleotides: TGTGCCATCAGTGAGTCGTCCCGTAGGCTAGCGGGGTCCGAGCAGTACTTC.

The chain combines TRBV29-1 with TRBJ2-4; TRBD2 aligns across 13 bases. CDR1 is SQVTM, CDR2 ANQGSEA, per germline. Trimming removed 5 bases from V and 3 bases from J; junction bases left unmatched: 4. The CDR3 is made up of 15 amino acids. The CDR3 protein is CSVSGTSGVKNIQYF. The CDR3 region has the DNA TGCAGCGTTTCCGGGACTAGCGGGGTCAAAAACATTCAGTACTTC.

The chain employs TRBV20-1 and TRBJ1-6, with a weak D call TRBD1 (5 bases). CDR1 and CDR2 (germline): DFQATT, SNEGSKA (reference sequence). This CDR3 comprises 15 residues. V was pared by 3 bases and J by 7 bases, with 16 bases between. The CDR3: CSASPGGGGNSPLHF. CDR3 nucleotide sequence: TGCAGTGCTAGTCCGGGCGGGGGGGGAAATTCACCCCTCCACTTT.

The V gene is TRBV27, the J gene TRBJ1-6, with a weak D call TRBD1 (5 bases). The V and J ends lost 2 bases and 0 bases respectively, with 8 bases between them. CDR1 and CDR2 from the germline V gene are MNHEY and SMNVEV (reference sequence). CDR3 length: 16 amino acids. The CDR3 DNA follows: TGTGCCAGCAGTTTAGACAGCTTCTCCTATAATTCACCCCTCCACTTT. Amino acid sequence: CASSLDSFSYNSPLHF.

CDR3 amino acids: CASSLGAGYTF. Written as DNA, the CDR3 is TGCGCCAGCAGCCTAGGGGCAGGCTACACCTTC. The chain recombines TRBV4-1 with TRBJ1-2, with D perhaps matching TRBD1 (5 bases). This CDR3 has 11 amino acids. Germline V CDR1 and CDR2: MGHRA, YSYEKL. V lost 4 bases and J 8 bases, leaving 8 bases between the germline ends.

The chain links TRBV7-6 to TRBJ2-5; 7 positions agree with TRBD2. This CDR3 has 22 residues. With V trimmed by 1 base and J by 4 bases, 27 bases remained unmatched. Germline values: CDR1 SGHVS, CDR2 FNYEAQ. The CDR3 nucleotides are TGTGCCAGCAGCTTAGGTAAGGGTAGTGTGGGGCTAGCGGTCGAGAGGCGAGAGACCCAGTACTTC. It encodes CASSLGKGSVGLAVERRETQYF.

The chain links TRBV3-1 (or the pseudogene TRBV3-2) to TRBJ2-1; TRBD2 is a possible D gene (5 bases). Trimming took 4 bases from V and 7 from J, leaving 17 bases between them. The CDR3 runs to 15 residues. CDR1 and CDR2 (germline): LGHDT, YNNKEL (reference sequence). The DNA for the CDR3 is TGTGCCAGCAGCCCTGGCCTAACTAGTTTGAATGAGCAGTTCTTC. It translates to CASSPGLTSLNEQFF.

The chain couples TRBV7-9 to TRBJ2-7; TRBD2 matches 11 bases. Germline V gene lookup returns CDR1 SEHNR and CDR2 FQNEAQ (reference sequence). The CDR3 spans 14 residues. Germline trimming cut 2 bases from V and 6 bases from J; bases unmatched to any gene: 3. CDR3 residues: CASSLTSGSGEQYF. The CDR3 nucleotides read TGTGCCAGCAGCTTAACTAGCGGGAGCGGCGAGCAGTACTTC.

The chain links TRBV10-2 to TRBJ2-4, with 11 bases identical to TRBD1. The CDR3 covers 15 residues. Trimming cost V 6 bases and J 9 bases; bases outside gene matches: 10. Germline V gene data show CDR1 as WSHSY and CDR2 as SAAADI. The CDR3 coding sequence is TGCGCCAGCAGCTCGGGGACAGGGGGTTCGAGCATTCAGTACTTC. Translation: CASSSGTGGSSIQYF.